The source of this TCR beta chain is a study of T cell responses to AZD1222 COVID-19 vaccine. General study findings and limits: The donor group comprised mostly white British people and more females; the analysis possibly underestimated clonal diversity. Spike was spanned by vaccine-associated CD4 TCRs, with dominance at 160-218 and 743-854. Spike-specific TCR repertoires showed rising breadth and depth after two AZD1222 doses.

Researchers grouped second doses given at about 4 or about 12 weeks into one pool. Deletions cut 5 bases from V and 4 bases from J, with 11 bases between. In germline, CDR1 is KGHSH, CDR2 LQKENI. CDR3 length equals 14 residues. This clone was observed once. The antigen remains unidentified. Sequenced by immunoSEQ multiplex PCR; TCRdb stores in-frame clones only, minus some. The sample yields 70,000 or so clones, over 65% seen once. This receptor was obtained from an adult who received the AZD1222 COVID-19 vaccine. Sequenced material: peripheral blood, taken 28 days after the second AZD1222 dose. The chain carries TRBV18 and TRBJ2-2; D gene unclear. The CDR3 spells CASSTLQGTGELFF. DNA of the CDR3: TGTGCCAGCTCAACACTACAAGGCACCGGGGAGCTGTTTTTT. Supplemented by reference TRBV18 and TRBJ2-2, the full variable domain reads NAGVMQNPRHLVRRRGQEARLRCSPMKGHSHVYWYRQLPEEGLKFMVYLQKENIIDESGMPKERFSAEFPKEGPSILRIQQVVRGDSAAYFCASSTLQGTGELFFGEGSRLTVL.